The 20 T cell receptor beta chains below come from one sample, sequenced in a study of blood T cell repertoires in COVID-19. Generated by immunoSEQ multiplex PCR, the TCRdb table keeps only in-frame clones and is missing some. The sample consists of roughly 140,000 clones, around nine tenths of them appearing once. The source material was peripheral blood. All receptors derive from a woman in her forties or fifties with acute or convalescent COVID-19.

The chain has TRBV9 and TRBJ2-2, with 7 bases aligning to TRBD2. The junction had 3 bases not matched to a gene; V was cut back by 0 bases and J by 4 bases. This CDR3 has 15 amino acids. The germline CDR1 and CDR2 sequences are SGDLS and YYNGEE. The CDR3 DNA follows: TGTGCCAGCAGCGTAGGCGGGGGAGGCACCGGGGAGCTGTTTTTT. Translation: CASSVGGGGTGELFF.

The CDR3, as DNA: TGTGCCAGCAGTGTGGGGACTCGGGGCAATCAGCCCCAGCATTTT. Its protein is CASSVGTRGNQPQHF. The J gene is TRBJ1-5, the V gene TRBV2, with a possible D match to TRBD1 (5 bases). The V gene's germline CDR1 is SNHLY and CDR2 FYNNEI. V was cut by 4 bases and J by 2 bases, with 12 bases left in between. The CDR3 extends over 15 amino acids.

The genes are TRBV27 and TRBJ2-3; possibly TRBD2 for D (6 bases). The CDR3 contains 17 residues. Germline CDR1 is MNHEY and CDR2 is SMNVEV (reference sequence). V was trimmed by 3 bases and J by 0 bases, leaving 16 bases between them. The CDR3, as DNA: TGTGCCAGCAGTTTCCCAAGGGACTTCCCGAGCACAGATACGCAGTATTTT. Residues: CASSFPRDFPSTDTQYF.

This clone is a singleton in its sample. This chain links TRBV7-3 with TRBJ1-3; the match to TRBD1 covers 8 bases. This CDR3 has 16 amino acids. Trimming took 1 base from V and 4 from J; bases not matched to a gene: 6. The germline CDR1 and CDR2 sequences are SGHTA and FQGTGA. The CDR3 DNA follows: TGTGCCAGCAGCTTAAACCCAGGGGGCATAGGAAACACCATATATTTT. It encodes CASSLNPGGIGNTIYF.

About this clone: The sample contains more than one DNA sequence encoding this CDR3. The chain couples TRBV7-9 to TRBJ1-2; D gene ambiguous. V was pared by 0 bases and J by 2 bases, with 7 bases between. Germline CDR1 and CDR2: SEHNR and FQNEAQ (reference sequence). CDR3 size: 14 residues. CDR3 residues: CASSLAGRNYGYTF. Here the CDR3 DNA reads TGTGCCAGCAGCTTAGCGGGCAGGAACTATGGCTACACCTTC.

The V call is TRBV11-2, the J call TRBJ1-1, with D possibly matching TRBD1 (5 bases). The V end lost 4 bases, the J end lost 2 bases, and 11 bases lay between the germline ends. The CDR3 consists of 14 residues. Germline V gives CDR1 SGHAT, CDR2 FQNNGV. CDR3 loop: CASSSLGGNTEAFF. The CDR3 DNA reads TGTGCCAGCAGCTCGTTGGGGGGAAACACTGAAGCTTTCTTT.

Here the CDR3 reads CASSVVSRAEAFF. The CDR3 coding sequence is TGTGCCAGCAGCGTAGTAAGCAGGGCTGAAGCTTTCTTT. The V gene is TRBV9, the J gene TRBJ1-1, with a tentative D call TRBD1 (5 bases). Germline-derived CDR1 and CDR2 are SGDLS and YYNGEE. V was clipped by 0 bases and J by 6 bases, with 9 bases between them. The CDR3 covers 13 residues. Using reference TRBV9 and TRBJ1-1 for the parts outside the CDR3, the full variable domain is DSGVTQTPKHLITATGQRVTLRCSPRSGDLSVYWYQQSLDQGLQFLIQYYNGEERAKGNILERFSAQQFPDLHSELNLSSLELGDSALYFCASSVVSRAEAFFGQGTRLTVV.

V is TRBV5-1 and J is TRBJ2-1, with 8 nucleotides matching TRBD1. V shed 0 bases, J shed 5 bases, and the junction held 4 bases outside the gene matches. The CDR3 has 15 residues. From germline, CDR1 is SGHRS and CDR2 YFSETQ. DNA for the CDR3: TGCGCCAGCAGCTTGGGACAGGGGCCCCACAATGAGCAGTTCTTC. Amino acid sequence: CASSLGQGPHNEQFF.

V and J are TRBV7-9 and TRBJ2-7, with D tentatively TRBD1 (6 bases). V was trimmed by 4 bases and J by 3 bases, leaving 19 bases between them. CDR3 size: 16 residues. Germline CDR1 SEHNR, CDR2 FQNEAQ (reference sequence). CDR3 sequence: CASSSPTGQVVYEQYF. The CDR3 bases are TGTGCCAGCAGCTCCCCGACAGGCCAGGTCGTCTACGAGCAGTACTTC.

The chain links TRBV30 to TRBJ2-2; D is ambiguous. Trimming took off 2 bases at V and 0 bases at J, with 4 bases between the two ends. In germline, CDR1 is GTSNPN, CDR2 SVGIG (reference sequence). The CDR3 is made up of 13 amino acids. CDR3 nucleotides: TGTGCCTGGAGTTATACGAACACCGGGGAGCTGTTTTTT. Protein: CAWSYTNTGELFF. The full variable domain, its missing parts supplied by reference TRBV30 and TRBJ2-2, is SQTIHQWPATLVQPVGSPLSLECTVEGTSNPNLYWYRQAAGRGLQLLFYSVGIGQISSEVPQNLSASRPQDRQFILSSKKLLLSDSGFYLCAWSYTNTGELFFGEGSRLTVL.

The CDR3 reads CASSWAGTGTDTQYF. CDR3 coding DNA: TGTGCCAGCTCCTGGGCGGGGACAGGCACAGATACGCAGTATTTT. The gene calls are TRBV2 and TRBJ2-3; D perhaps matches TRBD1 (7 bases). Germline V gives CDR1 SNHLY, CDR2 FYNNEI. V was trimmed by 8 bases and J by 1 base, leaving 16 bases between them. The CDR3 is 15 amino acids.

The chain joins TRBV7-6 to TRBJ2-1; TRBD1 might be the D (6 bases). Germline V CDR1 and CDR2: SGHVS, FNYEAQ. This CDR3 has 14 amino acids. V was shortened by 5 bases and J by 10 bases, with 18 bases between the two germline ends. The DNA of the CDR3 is TGTGCCAGCAGCCCTACAGGGATGGGGACGGAGCAGTTCTTC. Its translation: CASSPTGMGTEQFF.

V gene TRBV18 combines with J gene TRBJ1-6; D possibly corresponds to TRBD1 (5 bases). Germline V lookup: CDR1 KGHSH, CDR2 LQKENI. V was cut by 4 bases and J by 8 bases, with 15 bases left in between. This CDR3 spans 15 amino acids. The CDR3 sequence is CASSQQRGEYSPLHF. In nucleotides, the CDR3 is TGTGCCAGCTCACAACAAAGGGGTGAATATTCACCCCTCCACTTT. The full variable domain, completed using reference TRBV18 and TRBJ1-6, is NAGVMQNPRHLVRRRGQEARLRCSPMKGHSHVYWYRQLPEEGLKFMVYLQKENIIDESGMPKERFSAEFPKEGPSILRIQQVVRGDSAAYFCASSQQRGEYSPLHFGNGTRLTVT.

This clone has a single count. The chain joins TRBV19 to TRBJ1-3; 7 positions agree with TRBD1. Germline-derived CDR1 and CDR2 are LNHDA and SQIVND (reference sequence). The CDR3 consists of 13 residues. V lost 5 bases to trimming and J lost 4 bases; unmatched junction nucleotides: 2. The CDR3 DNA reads TGTGCCAGTAGTCCGGGACAGGGAAACACCATATATTTT. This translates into CASSPGQGNTIYF.

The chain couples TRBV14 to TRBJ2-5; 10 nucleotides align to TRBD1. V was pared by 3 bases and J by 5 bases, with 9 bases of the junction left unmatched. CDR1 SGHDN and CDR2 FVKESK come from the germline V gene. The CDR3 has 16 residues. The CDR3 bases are TGTGCCAGCAGCCAGTACGGGACAGGGGTGGCGGAGACCCAGTACTTC. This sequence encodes CASSQYGTGVAETQYF. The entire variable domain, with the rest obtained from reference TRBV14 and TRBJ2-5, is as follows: EAGVTQFPSHSVIEKGQTVTLRCDPISGHDNLYWYRRVMGKEIKFLLHFVKESKQDESGMPNNRFLAERTGGTYSTLKVQPAELEDSGVYFCASSQYGTGVAETQYFGPGTRLLVL.

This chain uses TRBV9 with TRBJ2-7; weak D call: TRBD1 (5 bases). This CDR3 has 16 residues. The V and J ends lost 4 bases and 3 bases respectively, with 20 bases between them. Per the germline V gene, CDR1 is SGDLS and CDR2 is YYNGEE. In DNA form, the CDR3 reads TGTGCCAGCAGCCCCCGACCCGCCGGCAGGGTCTACGAGCAGTACTTC. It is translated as CASSPRPAGRVYEQYF.

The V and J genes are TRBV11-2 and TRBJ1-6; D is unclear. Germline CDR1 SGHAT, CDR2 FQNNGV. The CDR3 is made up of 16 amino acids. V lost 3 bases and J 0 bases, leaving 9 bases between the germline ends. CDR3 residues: CASSLAATSYNSPLHF. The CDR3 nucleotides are TGTGCCAGCAGCTTGGCGGCGACCTCCTATAATTCACCCCTCCACTTT.

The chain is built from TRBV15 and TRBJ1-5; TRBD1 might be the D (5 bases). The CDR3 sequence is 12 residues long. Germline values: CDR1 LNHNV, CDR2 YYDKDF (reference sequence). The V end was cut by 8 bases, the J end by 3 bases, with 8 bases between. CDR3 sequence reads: CATARVNQPQHF. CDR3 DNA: TGTGCCACCGCCAGGGTCAATCAGCCCCAGCATTTT. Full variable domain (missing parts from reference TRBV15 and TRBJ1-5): DAMVIQNPRYQVTQFGKPVTLSCSQTLNHNVMYWYQQKSSQAPKLLFHYYDKDFNNEADTPDNFQSRRPNTSFCFLDIRSPGLGDTAMYLCATARVNQPQHFGDGTRLSIL.

The CDR3 is CASSLYTSGNTGELFF. The CDR3 DNA reads TGTGCCAGCAGCTTATACACTAGCGGAAACACCGGGGAGCTGTTTTTT. The V call is TRBV7-8, the J call TRBJ2-2, with TRBD2 matching 8 bases. With 2 bases clipped from V and 2 bases from J, the junction kept 4 bases outside the gene matches. Germline V gene lookup returns CDR1 SGHVS and CDR2 FQNEAQ. This CDR3 is 16 amino acids long.

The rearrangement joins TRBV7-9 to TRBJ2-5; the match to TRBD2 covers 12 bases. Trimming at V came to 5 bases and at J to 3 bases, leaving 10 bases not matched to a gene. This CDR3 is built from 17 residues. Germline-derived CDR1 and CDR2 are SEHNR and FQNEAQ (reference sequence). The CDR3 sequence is CASSTEYGLAGKETQYF. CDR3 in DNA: TGTGCCAGCAGCACCGAATATGGACTAGCGGGAAAAGAGACCCAGTACTTC.